This TCR beta chain was profiled in a study of resident and recirculating memory T cells in vitiligo. Stable vitiligo meant no lesion change over the previous 6 months. Patients had to be free of confetti depigmentation, indicating active vitiligo. As regards this clone: As yet, its antigen is unknown.

Clones were read by immunoSEQ multiplex PCR, and TCRdb kept only the in-frame ones, dropping some. There are around 40,000 clones in the sample; around 90% occur only once, and 4.5% lies in the top ten. Study-wide points: TCR sequences were not conserved across biopsy sites or patients.

From germline, CDR1 is LGHNA and CDR2 YSLEER. CDR3 size: 16 residues. V shed 3 bases and J 1 base; nucleotides not matched to a gene: 5. The TCR was taken from a male donor with vitiligo. This chain connects TRBV4-3 to TRBJ2-2, with 7 bases identical to TRBD1. The sample comprised blood. For the CDR3, the DNA is TGCGCCAGCAGCCAGAACGACAGGGTGAACACCGGGGAGCTGTTTTTT. This codes for CASSQNDRVNTGELFF.